The 17 T cell receptor beta chains in this list originate from one sample, sequenced in a study of T-cell memory formation after mild COVID-19. TCRdb analysed the 5' RACE reads with MiXCR anew, one entry per CDR3 protein. The sample records some 350,000 distinct CDR3 sequences, around 15% being singletons. Sequenced material: PBMCs or a T cell subset sorted from them (not recorded which). These receptors all stem from a young man who had mild COVID-19 (a few samples of this study predate the infection). Cell type and time point are not known.

This clonotype was observed a handful of times. This chain joins TRBV20-1 and TRBJ1-1; D may be TRBD1 (5 bases). This CDR3 spans 12 amino acids. Trimming removed 4 bases from V and 2 bases from J, with 8 bases in between. The V gene's germline CDR1 is DFQATT and CDR2 SNEGSKA (reference sequence). The CDR3 spells CSATTGNTEAFF. CDR3 nucleotide sequence: TGCAGTGCTACAACAGGTAACACTGAAGCTTTCTTT.

The chain joins TRBV20-1 to TRBJ1-6; 7 positions agree with TRBD1. Trimming at V came to 0 bases and at J to 8 bases, leaving 7 bases not matched to a gene. This CDR3 spans 15 amino acids. Germline lookup yields CDR1 DFQATT and CDR2 SNEGSKA (reference sequence). DNA for the CDR3: TGCAGTGCTAGAGAGCTGACAGGGTACGATTCACCCCTCCACTTT. It is translated as CSARELTGYDSPLHF.

The chain has TRBV9 and TRBJ2-5; TRBD2 matches 9 bases. V dropped 4 bases and J dropped 4; count of bases not matched to a gene: 5. The CDR3 spans 14 residues. Germline CDR1 is SGDLS and CDR2 is YYNGEE. The CDR3 is CASSRSGGVETQYF. CDR3 bases: TGTGCCAGCAGCCGTAGCGGGGGTGTAGAGACCCAGTACTTC.

The chain links TRBV18 to TRBJ2-3; perhaps TRBD1 as D (5 bases). Germline CDR1 is KGHSH and CDR2 is LQKENI. This CDR3 is built from 16 residues. Deletions cut 3 bases from V and 0 bases from J, with 13 bases between. The CDR3 sequence: CASSPSRQGSTDTQYF. The CDR3 region has the DNA TGTGCCAGCTCACCCTCCAGGCAGGGAAGCACAGATACGCAGTATTTT.

V is TRBV15 and J is TRBJ2-5, with TRBD2 matching over 11 bases. The J segment lost 1 base and the V segment lost 4 bases, leaving 2 bases of the junction unmatched. CDR1 LNHNV and CDR2 YYDKDF come from the germline V gene (reference sequence). CDR3 length equals 15 residues. The CDR3 spells CATSKLAGVQETQYF. The CDR3 coding sequence is TGTGCCACCAGCAAACTAGCGGGGGTCCAAGAGACCCAGTACTTC.

The table lists this clonotype with a few counts. V is TRBV11-2 and J is TRBJ1-3; 7 bases map to TRBD1. The CDR3 extends over 15 amino acids. CDR1 is SGHAT, CDR2 FQNNGV, per germline. After removal of 5 bases from V and 3 bases from J, the junction contained 7 bases not matched to a gene. CDR3 DNA: TGTGCCAGCAGCCTTGAGGGGGCGAGTGGAAACACCATATATTTT. Translation: CASSLEGASGNTIYF.

The chain is built from TRBV6-6 and TRBJ1-1; TRBD1 is a possible D gene (6 bases). Per the germline V gene, CDR1 is MNHNY and CDR2 is SVGAGI (reference sequence). CDR3 length equals 14 residues. Trimming shortened V by 2 bases and J by 4 bases, and 11 bases separated the two germline ends. The CDR3, as DNA: TGTGCCAGCAGTTACGCAACAGGGCTCACTGAAGCTTTCTTT. Translated, it gives CASSYATGLTEAFF.

J is TRBJ1-2 and V is TRBV20-1; TRBD1 matches at 9 bases. Germline loops: CDR1 DFQATT, CDR2 SNEGSKA (reference sequence). V trimming: 6 bases; J trimming: 5 bases; junction bases outside the gene matches: 4. The CDR3 has 12 amino acids. Here the CDR3 reads CSAPGTGYGYTF. The DNA for the CDR3 is TGCAGTGCGCCCGGGACAGGGTATGGCTACACCTTC.

This clonotype was recorded a few times. The V call is TRBV5-4, the J call TRBJ2-5; TRBD1 matches at 12 bases. The J segment lost 1 base and the V segment lost 5 bases, leaving 3 bases of the junction unmatched. The CDR3 sequence is 15 residues long. Per the germline V gene, CDR1 is SGHNT and CDR2 is YYREEE (reference sequence). The CDR3 protein is CASRRDRGPQETQYF. Written as DNA, the CDR3 is TGTGCCAGCAGACGGGACAGGGGGCCCCAAGAGACCCAGTACTTC.

This clonotype was seen repeatedly, ten times or more. The rearrangement uses TRBV5-5 and TRBJ2-1, with 7 bases aligning to TRBD1. Germline values: CDR1 SGHKS, CDR2 YYEKEE (reference sequence). The CDR3 extends over 14 amino acids. Germline trimming cut 0 bases from V and 6 bases from J; bases unmatched to any gene: 3. The CDR3 sequence: CASSLDDRVNEQFF. The CDR3 nucleotides read TGTGCCAGCAGCTTGGATGACAGGGTCAATGAGCAGTTCTTC. Based on the CDR3 plus reference TRBV5-5 and TRBJ2-1, the full variable domain is DAGVTQSPTHLIKTRGQQVTLRCSPISGHKSVSWYQQVLGQGPQFIFQYYEKEERGRGNFPDRFSARQFPNYSSELNVNALLLGDSALYLCASSLDDRVNEQFFGPGTRLTVL.

This clonotype was counted between two and nine times. This sequence joins TRBV9 and TRBJ2-5; D call uncertain. V lost 2 bases and J 0 bases, leaving 11 bases between the germline ends. Per germline, CDR1 SGDLS and CDR2 YYNGEE. This CDR3 spans 15 amino acids. CDR3 in amino acids: CASSVWAEYQETQYF. The CDR3, as DNA: TGTGCCAGCAGCGTGTGGGCGGAGTACCAAGAGACCCAGTACTTC.

This clonotype was picked up a small number of times. V usage is TRBV5-1 and J usage is TRBJ2-1, with TRBD2 matching over 8 bases. V lost 1 base, J lost 7 bases, and 10 bases stayed unmatched. Germline-derived CDR1 and CDR2 are SGHRS and YFSETQ. CDR3 length: 16 amino acids. The CDR3: CASSLPRGASGNEQFF. In nucleotides, the CDR3 is TGCGCCAGCAGCTTGCCGCGGGGGGCCTCAGGGAATGAGCAGTTCTTC.

This clonotype was recorded a few times. This chain joins TRBV5-1 and TRBJ1-4; unclear D gene. The germline V gene encodes CDR1 SGHRS and CDR2 YFSETQ. CDR3 length: 15 residues. The V gene lost 0 bases and the J gene lost 8 bases, with 14 bases spanning the gap. The CDR3 reads CASSLELGGGEKLFF. The CDR3 bases are TGCGCCAGCAGCTTGGAGTTGGGAGGAGGAGAAAAACTGTTTTTT.

The sample holds a few counts of this clonotype. The chain is built from TRBV7-8 and TRBJ1-3, with TRBD1 matching over 7 bases. Losses at the gene ends were 1 base for V and 3 bases for J; bases not matched to a gene: 3. The germline V gene encodes CDR1 SGHVS and CDR2 FQNEAQ. This CDR3 region has 15 residues. The CDR3 DNA sequence: TGTGCCAGCAGCTTAGGGTACAGGGGTGGAAACACCATATATTTT. Translated: CASSLGYRGGNTIYF.

Many counts were recorded for this clonotype. The chain recombines TRBV5-1 with TRBJ2-5; D gene uncertain. Germline loops: CDR1 SGHRS, CDR2 YFSETQ. V was shortened by 0 bases and J by 1 base, with 7 bases between the two germline ends. The length of the CDR3 is 14 residues. CDR3 residues: CASSLDTPQETQYF. CDR3 DNA sequence: TGCGCCAGCAGCTTGGACACCCCCCAAGAGACCCAGTACTTC.

V and J are TRBV19 and TRBJ2-5; TRBD1 aligns across 7 bases. The germline CDR1 and CDR2 sequences are LNHDA and SQIVND (reference sequence). The CDR3 extends over 14 amino acids. V was clipped by 6 bases and J by 5 bases; unmatched bases: 9. The CDR3 sequence: CASRGTARWETQYF. DNA for the CDR3: TGTGCCAGTAGGGGGACAGCCCGCTGGGAGACCCAGTACTTC.

Concerning this clonotype itself: A clone one base away is much larger, so this may be a read error. This sequence joins TRBV10-1 and TRBJ1-2; D perhaps matches TRBD1 (5 bases). The CDR3 runs to 13 residues. From germline, CDR1 is WNHNN and CDR2 SYGVQD (reference sequence). V was trimmed by 6 bases and J by 4 bases, leaving 12 bases between them. The CDR3: CASSDGTAYGYTF. CDR3 DNA: TGCGCCAGCAGCGACGGGACGGCCTATGGCTACACCTTC.